The text below deals with one TCR beta chain. The antigen is not known. Trimming at V came to 4 bases and at J to 2 bases, leaving 7 bases not matched to a gene. In germline, CDR1 is SGHRS, CDR2 YFSETQ. This CDR3 has 17 amino acids. A single record per CDR3 protein comes from TCRdb applying MiXCR to the 5' RACE reads. The sample has approximately 250,000 distinct CDR3 sequences; 15% are singletons. This sample was taken from a study of T-cell memory formation after mild COVID-19. Notes on the study in general: The CD4+ clones that contracted clustered mainly within CM and EM, and the CD8+ clones concentrated in EMRA. Later expanders leaned CD4+, whereas clones that contracted between day 15 and 85 were balanced CD4/CD8. Detection of some responders pre-infection suggested pre-existing cross-reactive memory T cells participated.

The sequence came from an adult woman who had mild COVID-19 (a few samples of this study predate the infection). Cell type and time point are not known. Sequencing was performed on PBMCs or a T cell subset sorted from them (not recorded which). The chain combines TRBV5-1 with TRBJ2-6; 9 bases map to TRBD1. The CDR3 loop is CASSHPQGAAGANVLTF. The CDR3 nucleotides are TGCGCCAGCAGCCACCCACAGGGGGCGGCTGGGGCCAACGTCCTGACTTTC.